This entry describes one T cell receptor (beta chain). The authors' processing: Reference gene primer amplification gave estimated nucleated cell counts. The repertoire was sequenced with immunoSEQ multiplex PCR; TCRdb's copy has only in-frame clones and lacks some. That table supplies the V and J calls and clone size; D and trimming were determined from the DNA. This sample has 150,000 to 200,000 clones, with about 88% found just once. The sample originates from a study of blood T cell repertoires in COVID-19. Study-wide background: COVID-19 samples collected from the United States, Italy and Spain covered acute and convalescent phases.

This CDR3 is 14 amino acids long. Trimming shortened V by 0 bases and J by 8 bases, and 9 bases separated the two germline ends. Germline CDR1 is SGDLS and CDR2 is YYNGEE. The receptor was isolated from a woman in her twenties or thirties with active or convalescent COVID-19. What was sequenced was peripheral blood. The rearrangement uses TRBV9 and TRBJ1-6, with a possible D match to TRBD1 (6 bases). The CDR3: CASSVAGVDSPLHF. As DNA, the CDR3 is TGTGCCAGCAGCGTAGCAGGGGTTGATTCACCCCTCCACTTT.